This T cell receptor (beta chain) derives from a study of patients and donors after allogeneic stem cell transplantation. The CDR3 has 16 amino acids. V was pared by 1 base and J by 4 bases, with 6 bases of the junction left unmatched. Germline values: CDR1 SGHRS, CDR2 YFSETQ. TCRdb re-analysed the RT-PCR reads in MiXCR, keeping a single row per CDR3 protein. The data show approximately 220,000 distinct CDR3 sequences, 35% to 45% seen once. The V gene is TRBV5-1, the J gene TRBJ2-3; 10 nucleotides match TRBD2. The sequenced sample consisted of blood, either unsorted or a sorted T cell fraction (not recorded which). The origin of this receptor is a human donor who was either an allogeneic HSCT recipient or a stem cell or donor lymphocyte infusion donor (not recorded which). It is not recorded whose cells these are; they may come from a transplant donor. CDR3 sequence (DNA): TGCGCCAGCAGCTTGACTAGCGGGACTTCCGCAGATACGCAGTATTTT. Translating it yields CASSLTSGTSADTQYF. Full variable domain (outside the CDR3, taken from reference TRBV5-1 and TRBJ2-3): KAGVTQTPRYLIKTRGQQVTLSCSPISGHRSVSWYQQTPGQGLQFLFEYFSETQRNKGNFPGRFSGRQFSNSRSEMNVSTLELGDSALYLCASSLTSGTSADTQYFGPGTRLTVL.